Following are 9 T cell receptor beta chains from one sample sequenced in a study of blood T cell repertoires in COVID-19. Sequencing was performed with immunoSEQ multiplex PCR; in TCRdb, only in-frame clones are kept and a portion is missing. This table has roughly 80,000 clones, around nine tenths appearing once. What was sequenced was peripheral blood. Source of these receptors: a woman of 80 years or more with active or convalescent COVID-19.

The chain recombines TRBV19 with TRBJ1-2; TRBD1 agrees at 11 bases. V shed 7 bases, J shed 4 bases, and the junction held 11 bases outside the gene matches. Germline V gene sequence: CDR1 LNHDA, CDR2 SQIVND (reference sequence). The CDR3 consists of 16 residues. The CDR3 sequence is CASTIYRTGGGYGYTF. The DNA for the CDR3 is TGTGCCAGTACCATATACCGGACAGGGGGCGGCTATGGCTACACCTTC.

This rearrangement joins TRBV6-5 to TRBJ2-7; TRBD1 matches 9 bases. Germline assignment: CDR1 MNHEY and CDR2 SVGAGI. The CDR3 loop spans 14 amino acids. V lost 7 bases to trimming and J lost 2 bases; unmatched junction nucleotides: 6. This chain's CDR3 is CASTKGQGAYEQYF. CDR3 DNA: TGTGCCAGCACCAAGGGACAGGGCGCCTACGAGCAGTACTTC.

The chain carries TRBV2 and TRBJ2-1, with 9 positions matching TRBD1. Germline V CDR1 and CDR2: SNHLY, FYNNEI. The CDR3 contains 13 residues. With 9 bases clipped from V and 4 bases from J, the junction kept 4 bases outside the gene matches. The CDR3 reads CASRQGGYNEQFF. In DNA form, the CDR3 reads TGTGCCAGTAGACAGGGGGGTTACAATGAGCAGTTCTTC.

The chain has TRBV28 and TRBJ2-4; 8 bases are a match to TRBD2. Losses at the gene ends were 3 bases for V and 9 bases for J; bases not matched to a gene: 10. This CDR3 has 15 amino acids. The germline V gene encodes CDR1 MDHEN and CDR2 SYDVKM. The CDR3 DNA reads TGTGCCAGCAGTTTTGGCGGGGCGGGGGGCTTCATTCAGTACTTC. Protein product: CASSFGGAGGFIQYF.

The chain recombines TRBV6-2 or TRBV6-3 with TRBJ1-2; D uncertain. Germline V gene sequence: CDR1 MNHEY, CDR2 SVGEGT. Trimming cost V 0 bases and J 3 bases, with 8 bases left between them. This CDR3 is 14 amino acids long. The CDR3 here is CASSYSGVYYGYTF. In DNA form, the CDR3 reads TGTGCCAGCAGTTACTCGGGCGTTTACTATGGCTACACCTTC.

This chain uses TRBV3-1 (or the pseudogene TRBV3-2) with TRBJ2-7, with a weak D call TRBD2 (6 bases). Trimming cost V 8 bases and J 7 bases, with 12 bases left between them. From germline, CDR1 is LGHDT and CDR2 YNNKEL (reference sequence). The CDR3 runs to 11 residues. This CDR3 reads CASSGAREQYF. Here the CDR3 DNA reads TGTGCCAGCTCGGGAGCGAGGGAGCAGTACTTC.

This clone showed up just a few times. The chain carries TRBV7-2 and TRBJ2-3; 8 positions match TRBD2. CDR1 is SGHTA, CDR2 FQGNSA, per germline. V gave up 5 bases and J gave up 4 bases; unmatched junction bases: 8. The CDR3 is 15 residues long. This CDR3 is CASSKQAGASDTQYF. The CDR3 DNA is TGTGCCAGCAGCAAACAAGCGGGGGCCTCAGATACGCAGTATTTT. The whole variable domain, remainder taken from reference TRBV7-2 and TRBJ2-3, is GAGVSQSPSNKVTEKGKDVELRCDPISGHTALYWYRQSLGQGLEFLIYFQGNSAPDKSGLPSDRFSAERTGGSVSTLTIQRTQQEDSAVYLCASSKQAGASDTQYFGPGTRLTVL.

This sequence joins TRBV7-2 and TRBJ1-2; 12 bases fit TRBD1. The CDR3 runs to 16 residues. Germline lookup yields CDR1 SGHTA and CDR2 FQGNSA. With 1 base clipped from V and 8 bases from J, the junction kept 8 bases outside the gene matches. CDR3 residues: CASSLGLGQGAGGYTF. CDR3 bases: TGTGCCAGCAGCTTAGGGTTGGGACAGGGGGCGGGAGGCTACACCTTC.

V usage is TRBV5-1 and J usage is TRBJ2-7, with 13 bases aligning to TRBD2. CDR1 is SGHRS, CDR2 YFSETQ, per germline. This CDR3 has 15 amino acids. The V gene end was trimmed by 4 bases and the J gene end by 4 bases; junction bases not matched to a gene: 5. CDR3 coding DNA: TGCGCCAGCAGCCGACTAGCGGGAGGCATGTACGAGCAGTACTTC. Amino acids: CASSRLAGGMYEQYF.